This TCR beta chain was recorded in a study of shared clonotypes between healthy human individuals. This clone was detected only once. The assay was immunoSEQ multiplex PCR, and TCRdb's table has in-frame clones only and misses some. The sample includes a few million clones, roughly 93% of them seen just once. CDR3 size: 14 residues. V was shortened by 1 base and J by 10 bases, with 14 bases between the two germline ends. Germline V gene sequence: CDR1 MGHRA, CDR2 YSYEKL. This chain joins TRBV4-1 and TRBJ2-4, with a possible D match to TRBD2 (6 bases). The TCR was taken from a man in his late teens or twenties in good health. Some clones in this sample may be carry-over from other donors' samples. Sequenced input: naive CD4+ T cells from PBMCs. Subset here: CD45RA+ positively selected. CDR3 bases: TGCGCCAGCAGCCAAGTAGCGGCAGTAGGGATTCAGTACTTC. Translated, it gives CASSQVAAVGIQYF.